This T cell receptor (beta chain) was recorded in a study of cytomegalovirus exposure and HLA in healthy donors. Measured with immunoSEQ multiplex PCR; TCRdb has only the in-frame clones, and not every one. The top ten hold around 15% of the sample, which has 200,000 or so clones, 84% seen once. Study-level findings and limits: Testing in vitro showed a few CMV-associated chains specific for CMV antigens. In the 120 validation repertoires, a later analysis found that first-cohort TCR clusters tended to co-occur. Associated with cytomegalovirus, according to the listing, were 150 to 200 TCR beta chains.

As for this clone: Its antigen is unidentified.

The CDR3 contains 15 residues. Trimming removed 5 bases from V and 0 bases from J; junction bases left unmatched: 5. In germline, CDR1 is SEHNR, CDR2 FQNEAQ (reference sequence). Separate from the roughly 720-subject first cohort was the approximately 130-subject validation cohort, to which the donors belonged. V usage is TRBV7-9 and J usage is TRBJ1-1, with 8 bases lining up with TRBD1. The sample consisted of PBMCs. This receptor was obtained from a woman in her twenties or thirties in good health and CMV-seropositive. This CDR3 reads CASSPSRGLNTEAFF. The CDR3 bases are TGTGCCAGCAGCCCCTCCAGGGGGCTGAACACTGAAGCTTTCTTT.